The 7 T cell receptor beta chains reported below all come from one sample, sequenced in a study of T cells in Graves' hyperthyroidism and ophthalmopathy (dated by TCRdb to the late 2010s). Library generation was performed with multiplex PCR. Reads for this sample came from an Illumina HiSeq 2000. TCR beta CDR3 regions were amplified from RNA transcripts. A first-round RT-PCR of the TCR CDR3 used the HTBI primer set with the Qiagen OneStep RT-PCR kit. The raw public data were reprocessed by TCRdb itself: fastp quality trimming at Q25, MiXCR clonotype calling, in-frame beta chains only. CDR3 protein duplicates are merged, each entry listing the most common genes and DNA. In all, the sample holds around 300,000 distinct CDR3 sequences, and roughly 15% of those were seen once. Clones ranked in the top ten supply roughly 8.2% of the sample. Sequencing input: blood. Receptors originate from a woman between 35 and 50 years old with Graves' hyperthyroidism.

In its sample, this clonotype was seen a few times. The chain joins TRBV19 to TRBJ2-1; TRBD2 matches at 9 bases. CDR1 and CDR2 (germline): LNHDA, SQIVND (reference sequence). After removal of 3 bases from V and 0 bases from J, the junction contained 6 bases not matched to a gene. CDR3 length: 17 amino acids. The CDR3 DNA reads TGTGCCAGTAGTATTGCTAGCGGGGAGAACTCCTACAATGAGCAGTTCTTC. Translated: CASSIASGENSYNEQFF.

This chain connects TRBV12-3 or TRBV12-4 to TRBJ2-3; 9 nucleotides align to TRBD2. This CDR3 has 17 amino acids. Trimming took 4 bases from V and 4 from J; bases not matched to a gene: 12. Written as DNA, the CDR3 is TGTGCCAGCAGTTACCCGCGGGAGGGGTTGGTTTCAGATACGCAGTATTTT. It is translated as CASSYPREGLVSDTQYF.

This clonotype was detected only a few times. This chain links TRBV12-3 or TRBV12-4 with TRBJ1-5; the D is unclear. V shed 3 bases and J shed 4 bases, with 7 bases lying between them. The CDR3 contains 13 residues. The CDR3 protein is CASSFVGNQPQHF. CDR3 sequence (DNA): TGTGCCAGCAGTTTTGTGGGGAATCAGCCCCAGCATTTT.

A few counts support this clonotype. The gene calls are TRBV24-1 and TRBJ2-4; perhaps D is TRBD1 or TRBD2 (5 bases each). The CDR3 spans 18 residues. Deletions cut 4 bases from V and 5 bases from J, with 23 bases between. Per the germline V gene, CDR1 is KGHDR and CDR2 is SFDVKD. CDR3 loop: CATSDPAGPQGMENIQYF. In DNA, the CDR3 is TGTGCCACCAGTGACCCCGCGGGCCCCCAGGGAATGGAAAACATTCAGTACTTC.

This clonotype was recorded a few times. The gene calls are TRBV7-9 and TRBJ2-2, with D unresolved. The CDR3 spans 16 residues. V dropped 0 bases and J dropped 8 bases, with 16 bases sitting between them. CDR1 is SEHNR and CDR2 is FQNEAQ in the germline V gene (reference sequence). The CDR3 sequence: CASSLARLGVSGELFF. The CDR3 DNA sequence: TGTGCCAGCAGCTTAGCCCGCCTCGGAGTTTCGGGGGAGCTGTTTTTT.

This clonotype was picked up many times. The chain joins TRBV2 to TRBJ2-3, with 12 bases fitting TRBD2. V trimming: 3 bases; J trimming: 6 bases; junction bases outside the gene matches: 4. Germline CDR1 SNHLY, CDR2 FYNNEI. This CDR3 has 15 amino acids. The CDR3 DNA follows: TGTGCCAGCAGTGAGCGACTAGCGGGAGTCGATACGCAGTATTTT. It encodes CASSERLAGVDTQYF.

This clonotype was observed a few times. Compared with germline, one end of the junction differs, possibly owing to a read error. The J gene is TRBJ2-7, the V gene TRBV27; D possibly matches TRBD1 or TRBD2 (5 bases each). There are 14 residues in the CDR3. Germline CDR1 is MNHEY and CDR2 is SMNVEV (reference sequence). This CDR3 reads CVSRPGASSYEQYF. The DNA for the CDR3 is TGTGTCAGCCGGCCCGGGGCCAGCTCCTACGAGCAGTACTTC.